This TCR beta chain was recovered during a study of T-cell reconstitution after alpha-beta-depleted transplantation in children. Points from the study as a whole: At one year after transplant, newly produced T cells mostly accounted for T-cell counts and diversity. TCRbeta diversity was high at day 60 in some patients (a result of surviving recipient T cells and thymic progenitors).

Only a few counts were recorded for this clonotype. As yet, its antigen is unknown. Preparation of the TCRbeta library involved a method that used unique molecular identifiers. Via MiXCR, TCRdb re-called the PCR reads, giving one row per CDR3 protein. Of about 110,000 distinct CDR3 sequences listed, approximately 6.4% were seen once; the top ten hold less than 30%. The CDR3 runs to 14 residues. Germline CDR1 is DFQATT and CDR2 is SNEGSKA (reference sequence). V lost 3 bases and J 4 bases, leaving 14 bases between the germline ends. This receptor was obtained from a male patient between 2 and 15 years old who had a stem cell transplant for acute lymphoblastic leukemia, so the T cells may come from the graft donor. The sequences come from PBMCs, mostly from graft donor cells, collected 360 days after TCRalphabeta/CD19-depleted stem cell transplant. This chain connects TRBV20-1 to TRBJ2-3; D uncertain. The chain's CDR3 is CSARVRAPADTQYF. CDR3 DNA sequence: TGCAGTGCTAGGGTCCGGGCCCCCGCAGATACGCAGTATTTT.